This T cell receptor beta chain was profiled in a study of OX40 agonist ivuxolimab in advanced cancers. Study results and limitations: CD4+ and CD8+ T cells in blood underwent clonal expansion by week 6 at 0.1 to 3.0 mg/kg. Average numbers of expanded clones were greater in CD8+ T cells than in CD4+.

The CDR3 contains 16 residues. Germline assignment: CDR1 SNHLY and CDR2 FYNNEI. J gave up 5 bases and V 5 bases, and 4 bases lay outside the gene matches. With respect to this clone: The antigen remains unidentified.

Data came from immunoSEQ multiplex PCR; TCRdb stores just in-frame clones and leaves some out. The sample has 38,000 or so clones, over 75% seen once. The source was CD4+ or CD8+ T cells sorted from blood, collected in a trial of the OX40 agonist ivuxolimab. This sequence originates from an adult with an advanced solid tumor such as melanoma, head and neck, liver or kidney cancer. The V call is TRBV2, the J call TRBJ2-2; 14 positions agree with TRBD2. The CDR3 nucleotides are TGTGCCAGCAGTTCCCGGACTAGCGGGAGGACCGGGGAGCTGTTTTTT. The encoded protein is CASSSRTSGRTGELFF.